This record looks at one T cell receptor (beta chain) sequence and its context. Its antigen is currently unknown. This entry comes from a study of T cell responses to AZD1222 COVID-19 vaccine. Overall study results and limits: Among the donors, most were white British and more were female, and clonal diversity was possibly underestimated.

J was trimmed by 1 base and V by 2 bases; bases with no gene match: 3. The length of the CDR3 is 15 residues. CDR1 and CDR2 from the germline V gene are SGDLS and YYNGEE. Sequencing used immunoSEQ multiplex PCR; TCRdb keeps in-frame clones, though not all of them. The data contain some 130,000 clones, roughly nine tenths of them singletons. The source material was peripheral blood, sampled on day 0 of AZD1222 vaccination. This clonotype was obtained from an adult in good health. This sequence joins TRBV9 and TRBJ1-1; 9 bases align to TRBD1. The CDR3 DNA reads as TGTGCCAGCAGCGTCCGGGGACAGGGGAACACTGAAGCTTTCTTT. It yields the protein CASSVRGQGNTEAFF.